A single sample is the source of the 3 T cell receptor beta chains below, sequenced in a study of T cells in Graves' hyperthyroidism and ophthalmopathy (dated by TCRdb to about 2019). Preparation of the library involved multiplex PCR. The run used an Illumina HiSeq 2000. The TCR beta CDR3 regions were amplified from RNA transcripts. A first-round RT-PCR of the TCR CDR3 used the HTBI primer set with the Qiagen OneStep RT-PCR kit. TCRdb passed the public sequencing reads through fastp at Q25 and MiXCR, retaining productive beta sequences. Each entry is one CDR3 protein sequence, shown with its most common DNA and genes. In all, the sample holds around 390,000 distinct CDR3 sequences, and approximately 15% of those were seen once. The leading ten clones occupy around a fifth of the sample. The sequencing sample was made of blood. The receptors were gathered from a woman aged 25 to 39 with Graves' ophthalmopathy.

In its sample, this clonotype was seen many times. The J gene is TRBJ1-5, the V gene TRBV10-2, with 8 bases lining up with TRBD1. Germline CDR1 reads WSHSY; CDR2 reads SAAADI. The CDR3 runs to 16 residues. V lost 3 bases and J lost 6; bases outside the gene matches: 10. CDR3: CASSDLGQGVGQPQHF. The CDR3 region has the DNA TGCGCCAGCAGTGACCTCGGACAGGGTGTCGGTCAGCCCCAGCATTTT.

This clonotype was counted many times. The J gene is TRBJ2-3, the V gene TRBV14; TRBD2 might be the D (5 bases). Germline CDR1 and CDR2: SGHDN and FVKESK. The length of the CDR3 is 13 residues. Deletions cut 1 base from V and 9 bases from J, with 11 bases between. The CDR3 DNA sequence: TGTGCCAGCAGCCAAGCCGGACTTGACACGCAGTATTTT. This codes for CASSQAGLDTQYF.

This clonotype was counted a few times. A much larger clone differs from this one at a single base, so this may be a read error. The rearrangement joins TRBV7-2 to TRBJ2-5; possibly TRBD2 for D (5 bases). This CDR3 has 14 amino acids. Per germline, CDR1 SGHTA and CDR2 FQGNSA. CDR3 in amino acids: CASSLQVMGESQYF. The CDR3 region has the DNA TGTGCCAGCAGCTTACAGGTGATGGGAGAGTCCCAGTACTTC.